This T cell receptor (beta chain) appears in the sequencing data of a study of T cells expressing NK-cell markers. In the study overall: Eight donors were sequenced, seven testing HCMV-seropositive and one testing seronegative.

CDR1 is SEHNR, CDR2 FQNEAQ, per germline (reference sequence). The CDR3 runs 14 residues. Researchers built TCR beta cDNA using 5'RACE template switching with UMIs. TCRdb reworked the 5' RACE reads into one entry per CDR3 protein, no DNA. The sample shows 200,000 to 300,000 distinct CDR3 sequences, and roughly 4.2% sits with its ten largest clones. The chain employs TRBV7-9 and TRBJ2-7; TCRdb designates TRBD1, a call that cannot be tested without DNA. This TCR was recovered from a woman between 18 and 70 years old in good health. The sequencing input was blood T cells: a sorted CD56 or NKG2C T cell subset, CD4+ or CD8+ T cells, or bulk PBMC T cells (not recorded which). The CDR3 here is CASSLRGAGYEQYF.